Following are 11 T cell receptor beta chains from one sample sequenced in a study of technical replicates of blood from a few donors. TCRdb's table, derived via immunoSEQ multiplex PCR, lists solely in-frame clones and lacks some. The sample holds tens of thousands of clones, roughly 91% seen once. The sample comprised PBMCs. The receptors were sampled from a human donor in good health. Some clones in this sample may be carry-over from other donors' samples.

The chain links TRBV6-5 to TRBJ1-2, with a weak D call TRBD1 (6 bases). Germline V gene sequence: CDR1 MNHEY, CDR2 SVGAGI. This CDR3 is 14 amino acids long. V was pared by 5 bases and J by 4 bases, with 14 bases between. DNA for the CDR3: TGTGCCAGCAGTCTACAGGGAGGGAGCTATGGCTACACCTTC. This sequence encodes CASSLQGGSYGYTF.

V and J are TRBV28 and TRBJ1-4, with a weak D call TRBD1 (6 bases). CDR3 size: 15 residues. Trimming removed 5 bases at V and 8 bases at J, with 18 bases between. Germline loops: CDR1 MDHEN, CDR2 SYDVKM. The CDR3 spells CASSLGGSFGEKLFF. CDR3 in DNA: TGTGCCAGCAGTCTTGGGGGCTCCTTCGGGGAAAAACTGTTTTTT.

The chain uses TRBV4-3 and TRBJ1-4; weak D call: TRBD1 (5 bases). Per germline, CDR1 LGHNA and CDR2 YSLEER. The germline V and J ends were trimmed by 5 bases and 6 bases, with 13 bases remaining between them. The CDR3 has 14 residues. CDR3 DNA sequence: TGCGCCAGCAGCGGGGGGGGTAGAGATGAAAAACTGTTTTTT. It codes for CASSGGGRDEKLFF.

This chain joins TRBV4-3 and TRBJ2-3, with 7 bases identical to TRBD2. Germline V CDR1 and CDR2: LGHNA, YSLEER. The CDR3 length is 13 residues. Trimming cost V 1 base and J 6 bases; bases outside gene matches: 1. Here the CDR3 DNA reads TGCGCCAGCAGCCAAGGGGGGGGTGATACGCAGTATTTT. Encoded protein: CASSQGGGDTQYF.

This sequence joins TRBV12-5 and TRBJ2-2; 7 bases are shared with TRBD2. J gave up 5 bases and V 1 base, and 10 bases lay outside the gene matches. Germline-derived CDR1 and CDR2 are LGHNT and FRNRAP. CDR3 length equals 17 residues. The CDR3 DNA reads as TGTGCTAGTGGTTTGGGTCAAGGACTAGGTGGGACCGGGGAGCTGTTTTTT. Translated, it gives CASGLGQGLGGTGELFF.

The chain recombines TRBV7-2 with TRBJ2-5, with D unresolved. Trimming took 1 base from V and 8 from J, leaving 5 bases between them. The CDR3 spans 11 residues. Looked up from germline, CDR1 is SGHTA and CDR2 is FQGNSA. For the CDR3, the DNA is TGTGCCAGCAGCTTAGATTTAACCCAGTACTTC. This gives the protein CASSLDLTQYF.

The gene calls are TRBV5-1 and TRBJ2-7; D is possibly TRBD1 (6 bases). Trimming cost V 0 bases and J 3 bases, with 10 bases left between them. The CDR3 spans 14 residues. CDR1 and CDR2 (germline): SGHRS, YFSETQ. CDR3 DNA sequence: TGCGCCAGCAGCTTGGATCCAGGGGACTACGAGCAGTACTTC. Translated, it gives CASSLDPGDYEQYF. Full variable domain (missing parts from reference TRBV5-1 and TRBJ2-7): KAGVTQTPRYLIKTRGQQVTLSCSPISGHRSVSWYQQTPGQGLQFLFEYFSETQRNKGNFPGRFSGRQFSNSRSEMNVSTLELGDSALYLCASSLDPGDYEQYFGPGTRLTVT.

The chain is built from TRBV2 and TRBJ2-1; TRBD1 matches 9 bases. This CDR3 comprises 15 residues. The germline gives CDR1 SNHLY, CDR2 FYNNEI. V trimming: 7 bases; J trimming: 9 bases; junction bases outside the gene matches: 13. CDR3 nucleotide sequence: TGTGCCAGCAATAGTCCCGGGACAGGGTTGGTTGAGCAGTTCTTC. It is translated as CASNSPGTGLVEQFF.

The CDR3 region has the DNA TGTGCCAGCAGTTACTGGACTAGCGGGAGCGACCAAGAGACCCAGTACTTC. Translating it yields CASSYWTSGSDQETQYF. The chain recombines TRBV2 with TRBJ2-5; 13 nucleotides match TRBD2. Unmatched junction bases numbered 6, after V lost 5 bases and J lost 0 bases. This CDR3 region has 17 residues. CDR1 is SNHLY and CDR2 is FYNNEI in the germline V gene.

V usage is TRBV5-1 and J usage is TRBJ1-4, with 9 bases fitting TRBD1. The germline V gene has CDR1 SGHRS and CDR2 YFSETQ. The CDR3 length is 14 residues. Germline trimming cut 3 bases from V and 3 bases from J; bases unmatched to any gene: 0. The CDR3 here is CASSWTGANEKLFF. CDR3 DNA sequence: TGCGCCAGCAGCTGGACAGGGGCTAATGAAAAACTGTTTTTT.

The V call is TRBV5-5, the J call TRBJ1-6; no firm D call. CDR1 is SGHKS and CDR2 is YYEKEE in the germline V gene (reference sequence). V lost 0 bases and J lost 5, with 12 bases in between. The length of the CDR3 is 16 residues. The CDR3 nucleotides read TGTGCCAGCAGCTTGGCATCAGGCAACAATAATTCACCCCTCCACTTT. It translates to CASSLASGNNNSPLHF.